This TCR beta chain emerged from a study of CD8+ T cells in alopecia areata. Trimming left V 3 bases short and J 7 bases short, with 9 bases between. There are 12 residues in the CDR3. Germline loops: CDR1 KGHSH, CDR2 LQKENI. Once RNA had been extracted, it was reverse transcribed into cDNA to act as the sequencing template. The assay was immunoSEQ multiplex PCR, and TCRdb's table has in-frame clones only and misses some. The sample holds roughly 190,000 clones, over 55% seen once. In its sample, this clone was seen a few times. Treatment denoted: oral pan-JAK inhibitor, 5-10 mg twice daily. The receptor's source is a human donor with alopecia areata. The chain carries TRBV18 and TRBJ1-2, with TRBD1 as a possible D gene (5 bases). The sample here was CD4+ T cells sorted from blood, taken at week 24, from a patient treated with tofacitinib. Written as DNA, the CDR3 is TGTGCCAGCTCACCGACGGGGGGTGGCTACACCTTC. This gives the protein CASSPTGGGYTF.